Shown below are 15 T cell receptor beta chains from a single sample sequenced in a study of blood T cell repertoires in COVID-19. TCRdb keeps only in-frame clones here, not all; method: immunoSEQ multiplex PCR. The sample consists of about 80,000 clones, almost 90% of them appearing once. The sample was peripheral blood. All receptors come from a woman older than 75 with acute or convalescent COVID-19.

The CDR3 nucleotides read TGTGCCAGCAGCCCGCCGGGGCGGGAGGTTGAAGCTTTCTTT. It encodes CASSPPGREVEAFF. The V gene is TRBV27, the J gene TRBJ1-1, with D possibly being TRBD1 (5 bases). V lost 6 bases and J 7 bases, leaving 18 bases between the germline ends. CDR1 is MNHEY, CDR2 SMNVEV, per germline (reference sequence). The CDR3 has 14 amino acids.

About this clone: Other nucleotide sequences from this sample produce the same CDR3. V and J are TRBV6-1 and TRBJ1-2; the D is unclear. Germline CDR1 is MNHNS and CDR2 is SASEGT. Between the trimmed V and J ends, which lost 2 bases and 2 bases, there was a span of 3 bases. The CDR3 is 12 amino acids. The DNA for the CDR3 is TGTGCCAGCAGTGAACGGAACTATGGCTACACCTTC. This encodes CASSERNYGYTF.

The V call is TRBV19, the J call TRBJ2-2; TRBD2 matches 12 bases. The germline gives CDR1 LNHDA, CDR2 SQIVND (reference sequence). The trim removed 3 bases at V and 6 bases at J, leaving 5 bases unmatched. The CDR3 loop spans 16 amino acids. CDR3 DNA sequence: TGTGCCAGTAGTATCAGACTAGCGGGAGCCCCCGGGGAGCTGTTTTTT. It is translated as CASSIRLAGAPGELFF.

The rearrangement links TRBV5-6 to TRBJ2-3, with D possibly being TRBD2 (6 bases). Trimming cost V 0 bases and J 3 bases, with 11 bases left between them. The CDR3 has 15 residues. Looked up from germline, CDR1 is SGHDT and CDR2 is YYEEEE. The CDR3 bases are TGTGCCAGCAGCTTGGTAAGGGGAGGAACAGATACGCAGTATTTT. It is translated as CASSLVRGGTDTQYF.

The gene calls are TRBV5-5 and TRBJ2-7; D remains unclear. V lost 1 base and J lost 2, with 4 bases in between. The germline V gene has CDR1 SGHKS and CDR2 YYEKEE (reference sequence). CDR3 length: 12 amino acids. The CDR3 DNA reads TGTGCCAGCAGCTTGACAACCTACGAGCAGTACTTC. Its protein is CASSLTTYEQYF.

The chain combines TRBV5-1 with TRBJ2-5; D might be TRBD2 (6 bases). The V end lost 3 bases, the J end lost 1 base, and 16 bases lay between the germline ends. This CDR3 has 16 amino acids. The germline CDR1 and CDR2 sequences are SGHRS and YFSETQ. The CDR3 region is CASSSLGGLLQETQYF. The CDR3 nucleotides read TGCGCCAGCAGCTCGCTCGGGGGACTGCTCCAAGAGACCCAGTACTTC.

The sample holds one count of this clone. V and J are TRBV30 and TRBJ2-1; a weak D match, TRBD2 (6 bases). CDR1 is GTSNPN and CDR2 is SVGIG in the germline V gene (reference sequence). The CDR3 consists of 14 residues. The ends were cut back, 0 bases at V and 5 bases at J, with 11 bases in the middle. The CDR3 DNA is TGTGCCTGGAGTGTAAGGACTACTCACAATGAGCAGTTCTTC. It yields the protein CAWSVRTTHNEQFF.

The rearrangement joins TRBV19 to TRBJ1-2; 7 bases map to TRBD1. CDR3 length equals 13 residues. With V trimmed by 6 bases and J by 5 bases, 6 bases remained unmatched. Germline CDR1 reads LNHDA; CDR2 reads SQIVND (reference sequence). The DNA for the CDR3 is TGTGCCAGTAGAAACAGGGGAAGGTATGGCTACACCTTC. Protein sequence: CASRNRGRYGYTF.

The chain employs TRBV9 and TRBJ1-6; TRBD1 matches at 7 bases. V lost 1 base and J lost 7; bases outside the gene matches: 2. Germline V gene sequence: CDR1 SGDLS, CDR2 YYNGEE. The CDR3 is 14 amino acids. The CDR3 bases are TGTGCCAGCAGCGTATCAGGGGGGAATTCACCCCTCCACTTT. This codes for CASSVSGGNSPLHF.

The gene calls are TRBV6-1 and TRBJ1-5, with 12 positions matching TRBD1. The length of the CDR3 is 17 residues. Trimming took 1 base from V and 5 from J; bases not matched to a gene: 6. CDR1 and CDR2 (germline): MNHNS, SASEGT. As DNA, the CDR3 is TGTGCCAGCAGTGAAGTAGGTGGGACAGGGGGCCATCAGCCCCAGCATTTT. It is translated as CASSEVGGTGGHQPQHF.

The chain is built from TRBV7-3 and TRBJ2-2, with TRBD2 identical over 11 bases. V was clipped by 4 bases and J by 5 bases; unmatched bases: 3. The CDR3 consists of 15 residues. CDR1 and CDR2 (germline): SGHTA, FQGTGA. In nucleotides, the CDR3 is TGTGCCAGCAGCTCACTAGCGGGGGTGACCGGGGAGCTGTTTTTT. Translated: CASSSLAGVTGELFF.

The CDR3 DNA is TGTGCCAGCGGGGGACAGTATGGCTACACCTTC. Protein sequence: CASGGQYGYTF. J is TRBJ1-2 and V is TRBV6-5; 7 positions agree with TRBD1. CDR3 length: 11 residues. Trimming removed 8 bases from V and 5 bases from J; junction bases left unmatched: 2. Germline V gives CDR1 MNHEY, CDR2 SVGAGI.

This chain joins TRBV30 and TRBJ1-5; D remains ambiguous. Germline CDR1 is GTSNPN and CDR2 is SVGIG (reference sequence). There are 12 residues in the CDR3. V was clipped by 5 bases and J by 7 bases, with 12 bases between them. CDR3 sequence: CAWSGGAQPQHF. In nucleotides, the CDR3 is TGTGCCTGGTCTGGTGGTGCGCAGCCCCAGCATTTT.

A few counts support this clone. This sequence joins TRBV5-4 and TRBJ1-3; D not certain. The ends were cut back, 0 bases at V and 4 bases at J, with 5 bases in the middle. The CDR3 sequence is 13 residues long. Germline V gene sequence: CDR1 SGHNT, CDR2 YYREEE (reference sequence). This CDR3 is CASSLDSGNTIYF. CDR3 coding DNA: TGTGCCAGCAGCTTGGATTCAGGAAACACCATATATTTT.

V gene TRBV19 combines with J gene TRBJ2-2; 8 nucleotides match TRBD1. V lost 3 bases, J lost 7 bases, and 4 bases stayed unmatched. The CDR3 covers 14 residues. CDR1 is LNHDA, CDR2 SQIVND, per germline (reference sequence). The CDR3 is CASSITGGIGELFF. The DNA of the CDR3 is TGTGCCAGTAGTATCACAGGGGGAATCGGGGAGCTGTTTTTT.